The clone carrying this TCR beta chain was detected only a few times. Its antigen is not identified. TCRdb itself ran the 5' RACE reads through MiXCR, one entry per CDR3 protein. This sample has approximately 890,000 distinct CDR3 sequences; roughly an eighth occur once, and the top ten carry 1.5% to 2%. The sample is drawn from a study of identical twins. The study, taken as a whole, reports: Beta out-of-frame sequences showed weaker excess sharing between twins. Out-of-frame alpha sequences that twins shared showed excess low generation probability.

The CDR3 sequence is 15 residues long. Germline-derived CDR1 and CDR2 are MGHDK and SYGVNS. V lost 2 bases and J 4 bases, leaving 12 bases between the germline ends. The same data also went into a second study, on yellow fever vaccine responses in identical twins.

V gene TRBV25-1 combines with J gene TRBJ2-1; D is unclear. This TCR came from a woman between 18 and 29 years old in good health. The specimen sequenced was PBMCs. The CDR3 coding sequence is TGTGCCAGCAGTGAAACGGTCCCTGGATACAATGAGCAGTTCTTC. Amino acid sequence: CASSETVPGYNEQFF.